This T cell receptor (beta chain) was identified during a study of shared clonotypes between healthy human individuals. Germline V gene data show CDR1 as KGHSH and CDR2 as LQKENI. Between the trimmed V and J ends, which lost 2 bases and 5 bases, there was a span of 16 bases. The CDR3 runs 16 residues. Among the unsorted PBMC samples, replicate PCRs used around 0.3 ug DNA, 25,000 to 35,000 T cell genomes. Unsorted PBMC DNA sequencing spanned ten immunoSEQ deep assay plates. Libraries were prepared by immunoSEQ multiplex PCR; TCRdb keeps only in-frame clonotypes and omits some of them. The sample includes about 500,000 clones, approximately 80% seen only once; the top ten take 9.5% to 15%.

Sequenced: PBMCs. The rearrangement links TRBV18 to TRBJ2-1; maybe TRBD1 (6 bases). The TCR comes from a woman aged 40 to 50 in good health. Some clones in this sample may be carry-over from other donors' samples. Here the CDR3 DNA reads TGTGCCAGCTCACCATTCGGTCGGGACACACACAATGAGCAGTTCTTC. It yields the protein CASSPFGRDTHNEQFF.